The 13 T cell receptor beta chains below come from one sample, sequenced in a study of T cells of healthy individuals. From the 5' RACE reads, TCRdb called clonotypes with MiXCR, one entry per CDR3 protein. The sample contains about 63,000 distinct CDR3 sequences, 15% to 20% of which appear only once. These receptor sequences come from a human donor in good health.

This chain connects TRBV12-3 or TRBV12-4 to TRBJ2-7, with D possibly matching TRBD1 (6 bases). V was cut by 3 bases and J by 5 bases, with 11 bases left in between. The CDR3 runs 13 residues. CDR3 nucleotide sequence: TGTGCCAGCAGTTTGGGGGCCGCGAACGAGCAGTACTTC. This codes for CASSLGAANEQYF.

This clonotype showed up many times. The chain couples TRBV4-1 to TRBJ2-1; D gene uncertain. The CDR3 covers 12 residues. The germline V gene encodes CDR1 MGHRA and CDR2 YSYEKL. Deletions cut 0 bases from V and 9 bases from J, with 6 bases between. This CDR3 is CASSQDRVEQFF. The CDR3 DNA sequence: TGCGCCAGCAGCCAAGATAGGGTTGAGCAGTTCTTC.

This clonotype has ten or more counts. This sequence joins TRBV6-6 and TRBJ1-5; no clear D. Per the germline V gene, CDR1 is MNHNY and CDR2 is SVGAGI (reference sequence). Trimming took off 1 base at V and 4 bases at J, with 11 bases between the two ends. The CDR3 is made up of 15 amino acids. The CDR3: CASSYLGAGNQPQHF. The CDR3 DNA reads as TGTGCCAGCAGTTACTTGGGAGCGGGGAATCAGCCCCAGCATTTT.

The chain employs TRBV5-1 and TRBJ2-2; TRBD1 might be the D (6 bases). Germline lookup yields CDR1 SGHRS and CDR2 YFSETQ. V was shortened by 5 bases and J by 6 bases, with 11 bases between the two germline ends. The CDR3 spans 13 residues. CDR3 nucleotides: TGCGCCAGCAGGTGGGGGCACTCCGGGGAGCTGTTTTTT. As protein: CASRWGHSGELFF. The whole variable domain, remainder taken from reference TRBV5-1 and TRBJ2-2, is KAGVTQTPRYLIKTRGQQVTLSCSPISGHRSVSWYQQTPGQGLQFLFEYFSETQRNKGNFPGRFSGRQFSNSRSEMNVSTLELGDSALYLCASRWGHSGELFFGEGSRLTVL.

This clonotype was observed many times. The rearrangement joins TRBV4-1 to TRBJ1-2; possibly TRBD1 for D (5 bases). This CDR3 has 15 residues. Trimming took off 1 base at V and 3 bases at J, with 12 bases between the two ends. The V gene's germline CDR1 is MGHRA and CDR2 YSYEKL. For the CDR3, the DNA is TGCGCCAGCAGCCAAGCAGGGAATAATGACTATGGCTACACCTTC. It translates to CASSQAGNNDYGYTF.

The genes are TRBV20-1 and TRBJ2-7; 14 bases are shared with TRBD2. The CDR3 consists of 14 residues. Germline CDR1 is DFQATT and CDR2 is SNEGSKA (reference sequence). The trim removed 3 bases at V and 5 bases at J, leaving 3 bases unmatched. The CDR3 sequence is CSASGTSGSHEQYF. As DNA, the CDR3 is TGCAGTGCTAGCGGGACTAGCGGGAGCCACGAGCAGTACTTC.

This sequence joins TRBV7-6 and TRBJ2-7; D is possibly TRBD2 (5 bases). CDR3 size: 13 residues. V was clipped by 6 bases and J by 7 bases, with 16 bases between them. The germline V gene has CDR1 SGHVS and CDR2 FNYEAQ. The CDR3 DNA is TGTGCCAGCAGACCGAACGGGGATAGGGAGCAGTACTTC. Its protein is CASRPNGDREQYF.

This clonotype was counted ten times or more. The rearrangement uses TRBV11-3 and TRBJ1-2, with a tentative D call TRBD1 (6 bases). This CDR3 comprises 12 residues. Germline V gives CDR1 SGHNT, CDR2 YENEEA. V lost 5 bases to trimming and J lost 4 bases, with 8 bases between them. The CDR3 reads CASSADSYGYTF. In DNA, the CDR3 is TGTGCCAGCAGCGCGGACAGCTATGGCTACACCTTC.

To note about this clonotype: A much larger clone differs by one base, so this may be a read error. The CDR3 sequence is CASSLAPVGSNQPQHF. The CDR3 bases are TGTGCCAGCAGCTTAGCCCCGGTGGGAAGCAATCAGCCCCAGCATTTT. This chain uses TRBV7-2 with TRBJ1-5; no clear D. The CDR3 length is 16 residues. Germline CDR1 reads SGHTA; CDR2 reads FQGNSA. Trimming shortened V by 0 bases and J by 1 base, and 10 bases separated the two germline ends.

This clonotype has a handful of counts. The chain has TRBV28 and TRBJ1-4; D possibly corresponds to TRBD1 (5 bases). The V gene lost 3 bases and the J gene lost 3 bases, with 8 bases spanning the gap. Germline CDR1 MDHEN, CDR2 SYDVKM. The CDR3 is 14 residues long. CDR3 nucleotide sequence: TGTGCCAGCAGTTTCTGGGGCTCTAATGAAAAACTGTTTTTT. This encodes CASSFWGSNEKLFF.

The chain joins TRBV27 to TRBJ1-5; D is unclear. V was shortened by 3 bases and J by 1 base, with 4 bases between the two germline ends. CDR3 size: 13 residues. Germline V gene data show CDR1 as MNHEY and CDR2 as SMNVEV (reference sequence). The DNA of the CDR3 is TGTGCCAGCAGTTTCCAAAGCAATCAGCCCCAGCATTTT. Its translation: CASSFQSNQPQHF.

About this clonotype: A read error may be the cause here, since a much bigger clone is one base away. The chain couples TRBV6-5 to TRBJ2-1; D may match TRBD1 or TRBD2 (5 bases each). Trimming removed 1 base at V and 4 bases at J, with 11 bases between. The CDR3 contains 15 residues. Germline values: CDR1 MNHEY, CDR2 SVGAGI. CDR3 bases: TGTGCCAGCAGTTACTTCGGGGCCAGGTACAATGAGCAGTTCTTC. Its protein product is CASSYFGARYNEQFF.

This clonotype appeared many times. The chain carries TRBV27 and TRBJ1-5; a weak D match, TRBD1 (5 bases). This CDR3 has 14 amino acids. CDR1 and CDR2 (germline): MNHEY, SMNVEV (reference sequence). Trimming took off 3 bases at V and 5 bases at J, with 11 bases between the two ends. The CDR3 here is CASSLRWGDQPQHF. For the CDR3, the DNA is TGTGCCAGCAGTTTGCGGTGGGGGGATCAGCCCCAGCATTTT.